This TCR beta chain was recovered during a study of blood T cell repertoires in COVID-19. V was clipped by 5 bases and J by 7 bases; unmatched bases: 11. This CDR3 spans 17 amino acids. CDR1 is SEHNR, CDR2 FQNEAQ, per germline (reference sequence). The data were produced by immunoSEQ multiplex PCR, yet TCRdb's version contains in-frame clones alone and is incomplete. This sample yields about 140,000 clones, of which around nine tenths are seen a single time; 3.5% to 4.5% belongs to the top ten. Sequencing was performed on peripheral blood. The chain couples TRBV7-9 to TRBJ1-4; the match to TRBD1 covers 12 bases. This sequence originates from a woman in her thirties or forties with acute or convalescent COVID-19. CDR3 in DNA: TGTGCCAGCAGCCAAGGGACAGGGGGCAGGGGAGGTGAAAAACTGTTTTTT. It is translated as CASSQGTGGRGGEKLFF.